One sample yielded the 28 T cell receptor beta chains listed below, sequenced in a study of shared clonotypes between healthy human individuals. Sequenced by immunoSEQ multiplex PCR; TCRdb stores in-frame clones only, minus some. Found here are over a million clones, approximately 80% of them singletons; the top ten hold more than 0.55%. The sample comprised memory CD4+ T cells from PBMCs. Described subset: CD45RA-negative fraction. All receptors derive from a man aged 18 to 35 in good health. Some clones in this sample may be carry-over from other donors' samples.

The genes are TRBV2 and TRBJ2-2; TRBD2 matches at 8 bases. The germline CDR1 and CDR2 sequences are SNHLY and FYNNEI. The V gene end was trimmed by 10 bases and the J gene end by 4 bases; junction bases not matched to a gene: 5. The CDR3 runs to 13 residues. CDR3 DNA sequence: TGTGCCACCGGGGGGGAAATCACCGGGGAGCTGTTTTTT. Its protein product is CATGGEITGELFF.

This clone was recorded once. The rearrangement uses TRBV5-1 and TRBJ1-1; D not resolved. Germline V gene sequence: CDR1 SGHRS, CDR2 YFSETQ. The CDR3 is 13 residues long. V was clipped by 2 bases and J by 5 bases, with 10 bases between them. In nucleotides, the CDR3 is TGCGCCAGCAGCTTTTGGCAGCATACTGAAGCTTTCTTT. Its translation: CASSFWQHTEAFF.

CDR3 DNA: TGTGCCTGGAGTGGGCAGGGTAATGAAAAACTGTTTTTT. Amino acids: CAWSGQGNEKLFF. V usage is TRBV30 and J usage is TRBJ1-4; a weak D match, TRBD1 (5 bases). Germline-derived CDR1 and CDR2 are GTSNPN and SVGIG (reference sequence). The ends were cut back, 1 base at V and 4 bases at J, with 7 bases in the middle. The CDR3 has 13 residues.

The chain couples TRBV5-1 to TRBJ2-3; no clear D gene. The length of the CDR3 is 14 residues. Germline V gene sequence: CDR1 SGHRS, CDR2 YFSETQ. Deletions cut 4 bases from V and 4 bases from J, with 13 bases between. The CDR3 coding sequence is TGCGCCAGCAGCCTAGGTCAGGACCCAGATACGCAGTATTTT. Residues: CASSLGQDPDTQYF.

The chain has TRBV5-1 and TRBJ1-1; D might be TRBD1 (5 bases). The germline gives CDR1 SGHRS, CDR2 YFSETQ. V dropped 6 bases and J dropped 0 bases, with 12 bases sitting between them. The CDR3 runs to 14 residues. This CDR3 is CASTRDRVNTEAFF. The DNA for the CDR3 is TGCGCCAGCACCCGGGACCGCGTGAACACTGAAGCTTTCTTT.

Comments on this clone: A much larger clone lies one base from this, so it may be a read error. The genes are TRBV11-2 and TRBJ2-2, with D hard to call. V shed 0 bases and J shed 5 bases, with 4 bases lying between them. In germline, CDR1 is SGHAT, CDR2 FQNNGV. The CDR3 is 13 residues long. The chain's CDR3 is CASSLEGTGELFF. The CDR3 DNA reads as TGTGCCAGCAGCTTAGAGGGGACCGGGGAGCTGTTTTTT.

The gene calls are TRBV5-1 and TRBJ2-7; no reliable D call. V lost 4 bases and J 9 bases, leaving 17 bases between the germline ends. This CDR3 has 13 amino acids. The germline CDR1 and CDR2 sequences are SGHRS and YFSETQ. The DNA of the CDR3 is TGCGCCAGCAGCCGGTGGGTAGGGAACCCGCAGTACTTC. This encodes CASSRWVGNPQYF. The variable domain in full, completed from reference TRBV5-1 and TRBJ2-7, reads KAGVTQTPRYLIKTRGQQVTLSCSPISGHRSVSWYQQTPGQGLQFLFEYFSETQRNKGNFPGRFSGRQFSNSRSEMNVSTLELGDSALYLCASSRWVGNPQYFGPGTRLTVT.

The chain couples TRBV11-3 to TRBJ2-2; D is undetermined. The CDR3 has 14 amino acids. Trimming removed 1 base at V and 6 bases at J, with 9 bases between. Per germline, CDR1 SGHNT and CDR2 YENEEA. The DNA for the CDR3 is TGTGCCAGCAGCTTAGCCTCTAGGGCCGGGGAGCTGTTTTTT. Translation: CASSLASRAGELFF.

This chain connects TRBV2 to TRBJ1-2; TRBD1 is a possible D gene (5 bases). This CDR3 has 14 residues. Trimming removed 2 bases at V and 2 bases at J, with 9 bases between. Per the germline V gene, CDR1 is SNHLY and CDR2 is FYNNEI. CDR3 sequence (DNA): TGTGCCAGCAGTGAACAGGGCGGGAACTATGGCTACACCTTC. Translating gives CASSEQGGNYGYTF.

The chain joins TRBV7-3 to TRBJ1-1; TRBD1 might be the D (5 bases). CDR1 and CDR2 (germline): SGHTA, FQGTGA. CDR3 length equals 14 residues. V lost 2 bases, J lost 5 bases, and 12 bases lay in between. For the CDR3, the DNA is TGTGCCAGCAGCTTATACCCTGAGGGGACTGAAGCTTTCTTT. Protein: CASSLYPEGTEAFF.

This clone was recorded a few times. This chain uses TRBV2 with TRBJ2-2; no definite D call. Between the trimmed V and J ends, which lost 4 bases and 6 bases, there was a span of 3 bases. CDR1 is SNHLY, CDR2 FYNNEI, per germline. The CDR3 totals 11 residues. The CDR3 DNA sequence: TGTGCCAGCAGTGGACCCGGGGAGCTGTTTTTT. Protein product: CASSGPGELFF. The full variable domain, completed using reference TRBV2 and TRBJ2-2, is EPEVTQTPSHQVTQMGQEVILRCVPISNHLYFYWYRQILGQKVEFLVSFYNNEISEKSEIFDDQFSVERPDGSNFTLKIRSTKLEDSAMYFCASSGPGELFFGEGSRLTVL.

A remark on this clone: Other DNA variants within this sample encode the same CDR3. V and J are TRBV5-1 and TRBJ1-1; D is possibly TRBD1 (6 bases). CDR1 is SGHRS and CDR2 is YFSETQ in the germline V gene. Trimming removed 3 bases at V and 1 base at J, with 13 bases between. This CDR3 is 15 amino acids long. CDR3 loop: CASSSRGQENTEAFF. The CDR3 DNA is TGCGCCAGCAGCTCACGGGGGCAGGAGAACACTGAAGCTTTCTTT.

V and J are TRBV7-3 and TRBJ2-3, with D possibly matching TRBD2 (5 bases). The germline V gene encodes CDR1 SGHTA and CDR2 FQGTGA. This CDR3 has 14 residues. Trimming removed 3 bases at V and 3 bases at J, with 10 bases between. The CDR3 sequence: CASSFGKETDTQYF. As DNA, the CDR3 is TGTGCCAGCAGCTTCGGGAAGGAGACAGATACGCAGTATTTT.

This chain's CDR3 is CASSPPVATATGTSGRIGELFF. The CDR3 DNA reads as TGTGCCAGCTCACCACCGGTCGCTACGGCTACCGGGACTAGCGGGAGAATCGGGGAGCTGTTTTTT. The chain has TRBV18 and TRBJ2-2, with 14 bases fitting TRBD2. The germline V gene encodes CDR1 KGHSH and CDR2 LQKENI. The CDR3 is 22 residues long. V lost 0 bases to trimming and J lost 7 bases; unmatched junction nucleotides: 19.

The chain links TRBV28 to TRBJ2-2; D may be TRBD2 (6 bases). The V gene's germline CDR1 is MDHEN and CDR2 SYDVKM. CDR3 length: 14 amino acids. Trimming stripped 7 bases from V and 5 bases from J, with 14 bases between. CDR3 sequence: CASTYGTPTGELFF. The DNA for the CDR3 is TGTGCCAGCACTTACGGGACTCCTACCGGGGAGCTGTTTTTT.

This rearrangement joins TRBV7-8 to TRBJ2-5, with TRBD2 matching 13 bases. Germline trimming cut 5 bases from V and 5 bases from J; bases unmatched to any gene: 11. The CDR3 contains 17 residues. In germline, CDR1 is SGHVS, CDR2 FQNEAQ. The CDR3 coding sequence is TGTGCCAGCAGCACCCGGACTAGCGGGAGTATGTTGGAGACCCAGTACTTC. This gives the protein CASSTRTSGSMLETQYF. The full variable domain, its missing parts supplied by reference TRBV7-8 and TRBJ2-5, is GAGVSQSPRYKVAKRGQDVALRCDPISGHVSLFWYQQALGQGPEFLTYFQNEAQLDKSGLPSDRFFAERPEGSVSTLKIQRTQQEDSAVYLCASSTRTSGSMLETQYFGPGTRLLVL.

The chain carries TRBV14 and TRBJ2-2; a possible D gene is TRBD1 (6 bases). The CDR3 length is 16 residues. The germline V gene has CDR1 SGHDN and CDR2 FVKESK. Trimming took 4 bases from V and 2 from J, leaving 14 bases between them. The CDR3 region has the DNA TGTGCCAGCAGCCGGAGGCAGGGGATAAACACCGGGGAGCTGTTTTTT. Its translation is CASSRRQGINTGELFF.

V and J are TRBV6-5 and TRBJ2-7; a possible D gene is TRBD2 (5 bases). Germline V lookup: CDR1 MNHEY, CDR2 SVGAGI. This CDR3 comprises 15 residues. The V gene lost 2 bases and the J gene lost 2 bases, with 13 bases spanning the gap. The CDR3 protein is CASSYDVRVAYEQYF. In DNA form, the CDR3 reads TGTGCCAGCAGTTACGACGTGAGGGTGGCCTACGAGCAGTACTTC.

The chain is built from TRBV7-7 and TRBJ2-5; 10 nucleotides agree with TRBD1. The CDR3 covers 14 residues. Germline lookup yields CDR1 SSHAT and CDR2 FNYEAQ (reference sequence). V dropped 5 bases and J dropped 5; count of bases not matched to a gene: 5. The CDR3 spells CASSRPGQGETQYF. CDR3 coding DNA: TGTGCCAGCAGCCGTCCGGGACAGGGGGAGACCCAGTACTTC.

V usage is TRBV30 and J usage is TRBJ1-6; 10 bases match TRBD1. The length of the CDR3 is 12 residues. CDR1 is GTSNPN and CDR2 is SVGIG in the germline V gene (reference sequence). V lost 7 bases to trimming and J lost 8 bases; unmatched junction nucleotides: 2. CDR3 DNA: TGTGCCTCGACAGGGGGCGATTCACCCCTCCACTTT. Protein product: CASTGGDSPLHF.

The rearrangement joins TRBV6-1 to TRBJ1-1, with D hard to call. Germline lookup yields CDR1 MNHNS and CDR2 SASEGT. The CDR3 sequence is 12 residues long. Trimming took 2 bases from V and 5 from J, leaving 6 bases between them. CDR3 nucleotide sequence: TGTGCCAGCAGTGAAATCGGTACTGAAGCTTTCTTT. This encodes CASSEIGTEAFF.

The chain employs TRBV10-1 and TRBJ2-2; 7 bases match TRBD1. Germline V gene lookup returns CDR1 WNHNN and CDR2 SYGVQD (reference sequence). The V segment lost 8 bases and the J segment 3 bases; nucleotides outside the gene matches: 6. CDR3 length equals 14 residues. This CDR3 is CASSGTEYTGELFF. In DNA, the CDR3 is TGCGCCAGCTCCGGGACAGAATACACCGGGGAGCTGTTTTTT.

The genes are TRBV27 and TRBJ1-5, with TRBD1 as a possible D gene (6 bases). Germline V gene lookup returns CDR1 MNHEY and CDR2 SMNVEV (reference sequence). This CDR3 contains 18 residues. Trimming took 6 bases from V and 1 from J, leaving 22 bases between them. The CDR3 DNA follows: TGTGCCAGCAGCCTACAGGGCCCATGGCGGGGGAGCAATCAGCCCCAGCATTTT. This codes for CASSLQGPWRGSNQPQHF.

This clone was seen a few times. The rearrangement uses TRBV6-5 and TRBJ2-5; 10 nucleotides match TRBD2. The CDR3 runs to 13 residues. J was trimmed by 6 bases and V by 3 bases; bases with no gene match: 1. Germline CDR1 reads MNHEY; CDR2 reads SVGAGI. CDR3 residues: CASSYSGRQTQYF. Written as DNA, the CDR3 is TGTGCCAGCAGTTATAGCGGGAGGCAGACCCAGTACTTC.

The chain is built from TRBV2 and TRBJ2-2, with a tentative D call TRBD1 (6 bases). CDR3 length: 16 amino acids. CDR1 SNHLY and CDR2 FYNNEI come from the germline V gene. Trimming left V 5 bases short and J 0 bases short, with 13 bases between. The CDR3 spells CASSWDKFANTGELFF. CDR3 in DNA: TGTGCCAGCAGTTGGGACAAGTTCGCGAACACCGGGGAGCTGTTTTTT.

The chain has TRBV7-3 and TRBJ2-1; D perhaps matches TRBD1 (5 bases). Germline-derived CDR1 and CDR2 are SGHTA and FQGTGA. CDR3 length equals 13 residues. V was clipped by 1 base and J by 7 bases, with 8 bases between them. CDR3 residues: CASSLNRMNEQFF. The CDR3 nucleotides are TGTGCCAGCAGCTTAAACAGGATGAATGAGCAGTTCTTC.

The CDR3 DNA is TGTGCCTGGGGTCCGGACGTCTACAATGAGCAGTTCTTC. Translating it yields CAWGPDVYNEQFF. The V gene is TRBV30, the J gene TRBJ2-1; no clear D. The V end lost 5 bases, the J end lost 3 bases, and 11 bases lay between the germline ends. Germline V gene lookup returns CDR1 GTSNPN and CDR2 SVGIG (reference sequence). The CDR3 runs to 13 residues.

The V call is TRBV7-6, the J call TRBJ1-3; tentative D call: TRBD1 (5 bases). The germline V and J ends were trimmed by 5 bases and 3 bases, with 20 bases remaining between them. This CDR3 is 17 amino acids long. Per germline, CDR1 SGHVS and CDR2 FNYEAQ. For the CDR3, the DNA is TGTGCCAGCAGCCAAGACCCTGGGACGGTCAATGGAAACACCATATATTTT. Its protein product is CASSQDPGTVNGNTIYF.